This TCR beta chain is from a study of graft-versus-host responses after intestinal transplantation. Assay: immunoSEQ multiplex PCR; the TCRdb copy retains only in-frame clones and omits some. The profile shows tens of thousands of clones, roughly 90% of them singletons. Concerning this clone: The antigen remains undetermined.

Germline trimming cut 5 bases from V and 1 base from J; bases unmatched to any gene: 3. The CDR3 extends over 14 amino acids. From germline, CDR1 is SGHVS and CDR2 FQNEAQ. The input for sequencing was unstimulated CD4+ T cells sorted from spleen or lymph node cells, taken before transplant. This sequence was found in a human donor who was the organ donor for an intestinal transplant. V and J are TRBV7-8 and TRBJ2-5; 8 bases are a match to TRBD1. CDR3 nucleotide sequence: TGTGCCAGCAGCCGGACAGGGACCCAAGAGACCCAGTACTTC. It specifies CASSRTGTQETQYF.